The source of this T cell receptor (beta chain) is a study of neoadjuvant anti-PD-1 for oral cavity cancer (dated by TCRdb to the early 2020s). Background on the whole study: Before curative-intent surgical resection, most patients were given three to four biweekly doses of nivolumab at 3 mg/kg. The parent correlative cohort had approximately twelve patients and a response rate of 30% to 35%. Under RECIST 1.1, a patient counted as a responder if showing complete response, partial response or stable disease, and as a non-responder if showing progression. Patients who did not progress were given a fourth nivolumab dose at about day 43 and had definitive surgical resection on days 50-56. Summary of the overall study and its limitations: After neoadjuvant nivolumab, non-responders showed significantly higher T cell clonality (Gini index) in PBMCs than responders did. Higher pretreatment blood Treg/Th17 ratios correlated with both higher pretreatment blood TCRbeta clonality and lower post-treatment tumor TCRbeta clonality. TCR analyses included only a few patients per response group, and the authors called for larger cohorts for validation.

As to this clone: Its antigen specificity is not known. One base away there is no much larger clone; base qualities are not given.

The intended sense of this specimen's time point label: after neoadjuvant nivolumab, at surgical resection. The patients had newly diagnosed stage II-IVA oral cavity squamous cell carcinoma and had not received any prior systemic or radiation treatment. Everyone in the cohort had locally advanced, HPV-negative oral cavity squamous cell carcinoma. No culture maintenance or expansion was done, as the peripheral blood mononuclear cells went straight to analysis. Samples were obtained from a longitudinal correlative study of a single-arm phase II trial of neoadjuvant nivolumab in oral cavity squamous cell carcinoma. Subject-matched pre- and post-treatment PBMCs and tumors from three responders and three non-responders underwent genomic DNA-based TCRbeta sequencing. Peripheral blood mononuclear cells were collected before nivolumab treatment and were collected again after treatment, at the time of surgery. Genomic DNA was isolated from PBMCs using the Maxwell RSC DNA from Cells kit.

V lost 3 bases and J lost 2 bases, and the count of bases not matched to a germline gene is 8. The CDR3 measures 18 amino acids from cysteine to phenylalanine. Kept here is only the CDR3 DNA, which spans 54 bases and is read in frame from base 1. The germline V gene specifies MGHRA as CDR1 and YSYEKL as CDR2. For deep sequencing of PBMC libraries, mostly about 0.45 ug of input genomic DNA was used, and six replicates were run per sample. The immunoSEQ hsTCRbeta kit was used to prepare TCRbeta libraries, following the manufacturer's instructions. Sequencing of the completed libraries took place using an Illumina NovaSeq 6000 S4 flow cell after they had been pooled to about 3 nM. The original methods were these. The immunoSEQ Analyzer was used for raw data preprocessing and quality control. The analysis was restricted to productive rearrangements, with each unique CDR3 amino acid sequence defining a clonotype. Repertoire clonality was estimated as the Gini-Simpson index, computed with the R package tcR. Gini indices were compared with Student's t test, and associations with tumor size change were assessed by Pearson correlation. TCRdb took over this immuneACCESS table, retaining in-frame rearrangements with V and J assigned. Such tables are incomplete; in checked studies, under half of the missing clones stem from an unresolved V gene, and the remainder is unexplained. V and J calls plus clone size are reproduced from that table; the DNA served to infer D and trimming. The sample table records about 42,000 clones; roughly 77% of these occur just once. Approximately 5% of the sample goes to the ten largest clones.

The rearranged chain carries TRBV4-1 and TRBJ2-2, with 11 bases matching TRBD2. The sequencing used PBMCs, collected after nivolumab (anti-PD-1) treatment. The receptor was derived from a person aged 35-80 years with oral cavity squamous cell carcinoma. The encoded CDR3 is CASSHRSLAGGNTGELFF. In nucleotides, the sequence is TGCGCCAGCAGCCACCGGAGTCTAGCGGGAGGAAACACCGGGGAGCTGTTTTTT.